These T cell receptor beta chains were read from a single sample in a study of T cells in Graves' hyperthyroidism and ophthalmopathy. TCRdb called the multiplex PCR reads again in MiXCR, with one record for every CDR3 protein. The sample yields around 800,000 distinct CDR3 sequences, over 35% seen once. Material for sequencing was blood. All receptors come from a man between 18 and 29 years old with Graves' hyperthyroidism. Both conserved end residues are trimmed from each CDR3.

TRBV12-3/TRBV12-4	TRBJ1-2	ASNKPDSYGYT
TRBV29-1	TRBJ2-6	SVPETGDPGANVLT
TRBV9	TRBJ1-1	ASSPQTGMNTEAF
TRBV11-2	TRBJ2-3	ASGLQGRSTDTQY
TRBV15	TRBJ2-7	ATSRARSSYEQY
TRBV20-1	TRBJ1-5	SAIRQLGISNQPQH
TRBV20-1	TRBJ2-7	SARARGASYEQY
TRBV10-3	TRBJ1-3	ASRPSGAGGNTIY
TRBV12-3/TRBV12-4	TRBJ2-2	AGNDRANGELF
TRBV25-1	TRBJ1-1	ASSRVSEQGSGTEAF
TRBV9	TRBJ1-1	ASSPSADSNTEAF
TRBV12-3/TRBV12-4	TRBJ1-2	ASSHRTGGNGYT
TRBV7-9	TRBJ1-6	ASSSPGQTSPLH
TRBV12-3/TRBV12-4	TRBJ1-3	ASSLNTGGPSNTIY
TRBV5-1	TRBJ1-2	ASSLEGLLNYGYT
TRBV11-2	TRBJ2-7	AWTTGTNYEQY
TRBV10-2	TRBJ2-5	ASSEEIAGVGETQY
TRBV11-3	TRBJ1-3	ASSLPLQGSSGNTIY
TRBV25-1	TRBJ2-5	ASSERWGGQETQY
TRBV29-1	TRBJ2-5	SVGPGGTQY
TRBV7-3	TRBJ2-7	ASSLGPSGSYERY
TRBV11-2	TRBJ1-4	ASRQGARDEKLF
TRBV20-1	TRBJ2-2	SARDLNTSGELF
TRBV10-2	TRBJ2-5	ASIGLAGDETQY
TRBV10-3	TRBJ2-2	AINTGNTGELF
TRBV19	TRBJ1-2	ASRGEQGRGYT
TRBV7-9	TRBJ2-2	ASRLTGGTGELF
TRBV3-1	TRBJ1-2	ASSQVGQGTYGYT
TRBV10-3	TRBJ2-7	ASSYQYYEQY
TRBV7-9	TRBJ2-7	ASSYNSYEQY
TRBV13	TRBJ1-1	ASSLRTGDGNTEAF
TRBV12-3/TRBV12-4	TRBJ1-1	ASSFQPNTEAF
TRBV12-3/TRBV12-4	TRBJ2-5	ASSLLQGWETQY
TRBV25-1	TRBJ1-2	ASSFVLLEEESGYT
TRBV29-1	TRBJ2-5	SVVSEETQY
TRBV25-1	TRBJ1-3	ASSPGRFSGNTIY
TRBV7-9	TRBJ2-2	ASSLVGTGVNTGELF
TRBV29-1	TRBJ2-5	SLAGTETQY
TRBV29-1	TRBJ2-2	SVDLGWNTGELF
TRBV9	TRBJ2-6	ASNRGSSGANVLT
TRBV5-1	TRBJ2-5	ASSSVGQGGGETQY
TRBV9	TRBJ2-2	ASSVELRGAGELF
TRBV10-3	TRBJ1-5	AISLTGRDQPQH
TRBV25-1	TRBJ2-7	ASLGAVALPYEQY
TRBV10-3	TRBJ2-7	AISEPGEVEQY
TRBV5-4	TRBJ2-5	ASSPELSGDETQY
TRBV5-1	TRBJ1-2	ASSLDVGDGYT
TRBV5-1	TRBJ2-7	ASSLGDRRSYEQY
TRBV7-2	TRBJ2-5	ASKDGLAGETQY
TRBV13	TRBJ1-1	ASSLEGQALAF
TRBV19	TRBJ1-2	ASSIRLDYGYT
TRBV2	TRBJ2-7	ASSGTGSVEQY